These 19 T cell receptor beta chains were all obtained from the same sample, sequenced in a study of blood T cell repertoires in COVID-19 (dated by TCRdb to 2019 to 2021). Library preparation used the immunoSEQ multiplex PCR assay. In its TCRdb copy, this immuneACCESS table keeps in-frame sequences only and misses some clones. Where compared with another copy, unresolved V genes explain less than half of these, and the others have no known cause. The sample data list about 160,000 clones, and 80% to 90% of these were observed just once. The ten largest clonotypes hold 3.5% to 4% of the sample. The material sequenced was peripheral blood. The receptor set was obtained from a woman aged 55 to 70 who had recovered from COVID-19.

The V and J genes are TRBV5-5 and TRBJ1-2, with a possible D match to TRBD1 (5 bases). Germline V CDR1 and CDR2: SGHKS, YYEKEE (reference sequence). V was clipped by 0 bases and J by 4 bases, with 7 bases between them. The CDR3 is made up of 13 amino acids. In nucleotides, the CDR3 is TGTGCCAGCAGCTTGGCAGGGTCCTATGGCTACACCTTC. This codes for CASSLAGSYGYTF. Full variable domain (missing parts from reference TRBV5-5 and TRBJ1-2): DAGVTQSPTHLIKTRGQQVTLRCSPISGHKSVSWYQQVLGQGPQFIFQYYEKEERGRGNFPDRFSARQFPNYSSELNVNALLLGDSALYLCASSLAGSYGYTFGSGTRLTVV.

The genes are TRBV5-1 and TRBJ2-2; D perhaps matches TRBD1 (6 bases). V lost 0 bases, J lost 6 bases, and 12 bases lay in between. Germline assignment: CDR1 SGHRS and CDR2 YFSETQ. This CDR3 is built from 15 residues. The CDR3 nucleotides read TGCGCCAGCAGCTTGGTCTTAGGGGGACCCGGGGAGCTGTTTTTT. It specifies CASSLVLGGPGELFF.

This clone was picked up a small number of times. The rearrangement uses TRBV4-1 and TRBJ1-1; TRBD1 might be the D (6 bases). The CDR3 runs to 14 residues. Deletions cut 4 bases from V and 0 bases from J, with 9 bases between. CDR1 is MGHRA, CDR2 YSYEKL, per germline. CDR3 coding DNA: TGCGCCAGCAGCCTCGGGACAATGAACACTGAAGCTTTCTTT. It yields the protein CASSLGTMNTEAFF.

This rearrangement joins TRBV3-1 (or the pseudogene TRBV3-2) to TRBJ1-2, with 8 bases identical to TRBD1. Looked up from germline, CDR1 is LGHDT and CDR2 is YNNKEL (reference sequence). This CDR3 contains 15 residues. The ends lost 2 bases at V and 8 bases at J; junction bases unmatched: 10. The CDR3 sequence is CASSQNQGAGSGYTF. CDR3 DNA: TGTGCCAGCAGCCAAAACCAGGGGGCAGGTAGCGGCTACACCTTC.

The CDR3 nucleotides read TGTGCCTGGAGTGTCTTAAATAGCAATCAGCCCCAGCATTTT. Translation: CAWSVLNSNQPQHF. This chain joins TRBV30 and TRBJ1-5; D is unclear. CDR3 size: 14 residues. With 0 bases removed from V and 0 bases from J, the gap between germline ends came to 6 bases. Germline assignment: CDR1 GTSNPN and CDR2 SVGIG (reference sequence).

V gene TRBV19 combines with J gene TRBJ2-1, with D maybe TRBD1 (6 bases). Germline V lookup: CDR1 LNHDA, CDR2 SQIVND (reference sequence). This CDR3 has 15 residues. Deletions cut 8 bases from V and 0 bases from J, with 14 bases between. CDR3 in DNA: TGTGCCAGTGCGACGGACAGAGACTCCTACAATGAGCAGTTCTTC. Its translation is CASATDRDSYNEQFF.

The chain is built from TRBV6-5 and TRBJ2-2; TRBD1 matches at 8 bases. Germline V gene data show CDR1 as MNHEY and CDR2 as SVGAGI. CDR3 length: 14 residues. V lost 5 bases to trimming and J lost 6 bases; unmatched junction nucleotides: 5. The CDR3 sequence: CASSTLQGAGELFF. CDR3 nucleotides: TGTGCCAGCAGTACCTTACAGGGGGCCGGGGAGCTGTTTTTT.

This rearrangement joins TRBV5-1 to TRBJ1-1; no clear D. V lost 1 base and J lost 5, with 12 bases in between. The CDR3 loop spans 14 amino acids. Looked up from germline, CDR1 is SGHRS and CDR2 is YFSETQ. CDR3 DNA: TGCGCCAGCAGCTTGAATAGCGGGGTTACTGAAGCTTTCTTT. This translates into CASSLNSGVTEAFF.

The V and J genes are TRBV28 and TRBJ1-5; 7 nucleotides agree with TRBD1. J lost 5 bases, V lost 8 bases, and 12 bases had no gene match. The CDR3 is made up of 15 amino acids. Germline V gene sequence: CDR1 MDHEN, CDR2 SYDVKM. Here the CDR3 DNA reads TGTGCCAGCTTACCGACAGGGTCCTATGATCAGCCCCAGCATTTT. It is translated as CASLPTGSYDQPQHF.

This chain uses TRBV6-5 with TRBJ2-2; TRBD2 might be the D (6 bases). The germline CDR1 and CDR2 sequences are MNHEY and SVGAGI. The ends were cut back, 5 bases at V and 5 bases at J, with 9 bases in the middle. The CDR3 totals 13 residues. The CDR3 sequence is CASSPTRTGELFF. DNA of the CDR3: TGTGCCAGCAGTCCGACTAGAACCGGGGAGCTGTTTTTT.

The chain combines TRBV24-1 with TRBJ2-1; 10 nucleotides line up with TRBD2. CDR1 and CDR2 (germline): KGHDR, SFDVKD. The CDR3 extends over 15 amino acids. The junction had 4 bases not matched to a gene; V was cut back by 6 bases and J by 3 bases. This chain's CDR3 is CATSLAGDNYNEQFF. The CDR3 region has the DNA TGTGCCACCAGTCTAGCGGGGGACAACTACAATGAGCAGTTCTTC.

The chain has TRBV5-5 and TRBJ1-1; 7 bases map to TRBD1. The CDR3 extends over 17 amino acids. Germline lookup yields CDR1 SGHKS and CDR2 YYEKEE (reference sequence). V shed 4 bases and J 5 bases; nucleotides not matched to a gene: 17. The chain's CDR3 is CASSSTGDPDVYTEAFF. The CDR3 DNA follows: TGTGCCAGCAGCAGCACAGGGGACCCGGATGTATATACTGAAGCTTTCTTT.

V usage is TRBV28 and J usage is TRBJ2-7; the match to TRBD1 covers 10 bases. Germline V gene lookup returns CDR1 MDHEN and CDR2 SYDVKM. V shed 2 bases, J shed 3 bases, and the junction held 13 bases outside the gene matches. CDR3 length: 18 residues. CDR3 in DNA: TGTGCCAGCAGTTTACCATGGTCGACAGGGGGCGAGAGCTACGAGCAGTACTTC. Protein product: CASSLPWSTGGESYEQYF.

This clone occurred once. Other DNA sequences from this sample encode an identical CDR3 as well. In DNA, the CDR3 is TGCAGCGGCCGGGACTCTAACTATGGCTACACCTTC. It is translated as CSGRDSNYGYTF. The chain carries TRBV29-1 and TRBJ1-2; maybe TRBD1 (5 bases). This CDR3 comprises 12 residues. Looked up from germline, CDR1 is SQVTM and CDR2 is ANQGSEA. Trimming left V 7 bases short and J 0 bases short, with 9 bases between.

J is TRBJ2-1 and V is TRBV5-1; 7 bases agree with TRBD1. The CDR3 has 14 residues. The germline gives CDR1 SGHRS, CDR2 YFSETQ. Losses at the gene ends were 6 bases for V and 4 bases for J; bases not matched to a gene: 7. The CDR3: CASKVTQGYNEQFF. DNA for the CDR3: TGCGCCAGCAAAGTGACACAGGGGTACAATGAGCAGTTCTTC.

The V and J genes are TRBV7-9 and TRBJ2-2; D is uncertain. The CDR3 has 10 amino acids. The V gene's germline CDR1 is SEHNR and CDR2 FQNEAQ (reference sequence). The V end was cut by 10 bases, the J end by 3 bases, with 3 bases between. As DNA, the CDR3 is TGTGCCACGGACACCGGGGAGCTGTTTTTT. Protein sequence: CATDTGELFF.

The V and J genes are TRBV28 and TRBJ2-7; no reliable D call. The CDR3 extends over 11 amino acids. Trimming removed 10 bases from V and 0 bases from J, with 7 bases in between. The V gene's germline CDR1 is MDHEN and CDR2 SYDVKM. The CDR3 loop reads CATTGSYEQYF. In nucleotides, the CDR3 is TGTGCCACCACGGGCTCCTACGAGCAGTACTTC.

The rearrangement uses TRBV9 and TRBJ1-1, with D unresolved. CDR1 and CDR2 from the germline V gene are SGDLS and YYNGEE. V dropped 4 bases and J dropped 3 bases, with 16 bases sitting between them. The length of the CDR3 is 15 residues. The CDR3 here is CASSLSSLRDTEAFF. The DNA for the CDR3 is TGTGCCAGCAGCCTTTCCTCCCTGCGGGACACTGAAGCTTTCTTT.

This clone was counted between two and nine times. The chain joins TRBV19 to TRBJ1-6, with D possibly TRBD1 on 6 matching bases. Germline V gene data show CDR1 as LNHDA and CDR2 as SQIVND (reference sequence). The V gene lost 6 bases and the J gene lost 7 bases, with 13 bases spanning the gap. The CDR3 is made up of 14 amino acids. CDR3 region: CASSTGHFNSPLHF. CDR3 nucleotides: TGTGCCAGTAGCACGGGACATTTCAATTCACCCCTCCACTTT.